The following is a T cell receptor beta chain sequence with its context. Its antigen is not yet known. Base-call qualities are not available, and no considerably larger clone is one nucleotide away. The collaborating institutions used their own protocols to collect whole blood in K2EDTA tubes. Collaborator samples were shipped for TCRbeta analysis as frozen whole blood, isolated PBMCs, or DNA extracted from either sample type. The data are from a study of blood T cell repertoires in COVID-19 (dated by TCRdb to 2020 to 2021). Broadly, across the study: Samples from collaborators originated in the United States, Italy and Spain and spanned both the acute and convalescent phases of COVID-19. The prospective study material was composed of cDNA or gDNA derived from T cells, B-cell-depleted T cells, or PBMCs. The dataset comprised deeply sampled blood TCRbeta repertoires from subjects exposed to, actively infected with, or recovered from COVID-19. The repertoires were released in a freely available public database intended as a resource for research on the immune response to SARS-CoV-2. Samples came from the ongoing ImmuneRACE study (first 160 participants) plus 1,254 subjects from 6 global collaborators. Sample metadata almost always included a de-identified subject ID, COVID-19 status, age in years and sex. Where available, HLA class I and class II types were obtained from metadata supplied by the sample provider rather than from assay-based typing. Study-level results and caveats: Clinical and demographic metadata were provided uncurated, with the amount varying by source and participant.

Taken from cysteine to phenylalanine, the CDR3 has 12 residues. The kept DNA is CDR3 alone, 36 bases in frame from the first base. Between the V and J ends, shortened by 7 bases and 0 bases respectively, the junction contains 7 bases. Via the germline V gene, CDR1 is MNHEY and CDR2 SVGAGI. TCRbeta CDR3 regions were amplified from genomic DNA by means of the immunoSEQ Assay, a bias-controlled multiplex PCR. The source study handled its data this way. Nucleated cell counts per sample were estimated from amplification of reference gene primers within the assay. To quantify the absolute abundance of each unique TCRbeta CDR3 rearrangement, sequence reads were collapsed and filtered. For each sample, productive Simpson clonality was calculated as the square root of Simpson's diversity index over productive rearrangements. TCRdb stores this immuneACCESS table with in-frame sequences only. Part of the clones is absent; in the studies checked, under half of the shortfall reflects unresolved V genes, and no reason is known for the rest. V and J calls plus clone size are reproduced from that table; the DNA served to infer D and trimming. The sample includes about 210,000 clones, with around 80% observed a single time. Approximately 12% of the sample is in the top ten clones.

The chain is encoded by TRBV6-5 joined to TRBJ2-7, with no confidently assigned D gene. The origin of this receptor is a woman in her forties with acute or convalescent COVID-19. Sequencing was performed on peripheral blood. The DNA reads as follows: TGTGCCAGCAATAGTAACTCCTACGAGCAGTACTTC. The translation is CASNSNSYEQYF.